The source of this T cell receptor beta chain is a study of regulatory T cells in long-lasting Graves disease. Construction of TCR beta libraries relied on iRepertoire HTBI primers and on Arm-PCR targeting CDR3 regions. TCRdb fed the multiplex PCR reads into MiXCR, producing one record per CDR3 protein. The data hold roughly 250,000 distinct CDR3 sequences, with around a sixth observed a single time. The CDR3 has 12 residues. V was pared by 4 bases and J by 4 bases, with 5 bases between. Germline CDR1 and CDR2: KGHDR and SFDVKD. Concerning this clonotype itself: This may stem from a read error, because a much larger clone lies one nucleotide away.

Time point meaning: newly diagnosed GD, antithyroid drugs for less than 3 months. Preparation of the TCR library used RNA extracted from PBMCs. The same sample was also used in a study of T cells in Graves' hyperthyroidism and ophthalmopathy. That source reports: Ophthalmopathy was identified by the model a median around 5.9 months ahead of onset.

This receptor was obtained from a woman in her thirties with Graves disease. This specimen consisted of peripheral blood mononuclear cells (PBMCs), obtained at new diagnosis, from a patient treated with antithyroid drugs. The J gene is TRBJ2-3, the V gene TRBV24-1, with no clear D. The DNA of the CDR3 is TGTGCCACCAGTGAGGACGCAGATACGCAGTATTTT. Translating gives CATSEDADTQYF.